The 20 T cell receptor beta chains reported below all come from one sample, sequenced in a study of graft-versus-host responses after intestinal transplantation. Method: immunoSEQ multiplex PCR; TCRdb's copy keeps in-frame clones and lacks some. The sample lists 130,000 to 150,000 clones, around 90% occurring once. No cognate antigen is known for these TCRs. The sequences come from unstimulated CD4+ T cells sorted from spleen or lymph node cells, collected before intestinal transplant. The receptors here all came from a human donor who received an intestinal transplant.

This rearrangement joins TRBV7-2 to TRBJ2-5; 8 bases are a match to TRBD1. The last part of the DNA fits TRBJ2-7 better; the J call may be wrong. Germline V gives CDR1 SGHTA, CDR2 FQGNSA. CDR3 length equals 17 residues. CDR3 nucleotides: TGTGCCAGCAGCTTTACCATCAGGACAGGGCCCTACTACGAGCAGTACTTC. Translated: CASSFTIRTGPYYEQYF.

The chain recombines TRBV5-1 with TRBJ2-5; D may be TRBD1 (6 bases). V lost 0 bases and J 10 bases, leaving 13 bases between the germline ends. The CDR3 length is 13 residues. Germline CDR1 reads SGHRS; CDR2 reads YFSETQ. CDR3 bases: TGCGCCAGCAGCTTGGCCACAGGGAAGTACCAGTACTTC. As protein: CASSLATGKYQYF.

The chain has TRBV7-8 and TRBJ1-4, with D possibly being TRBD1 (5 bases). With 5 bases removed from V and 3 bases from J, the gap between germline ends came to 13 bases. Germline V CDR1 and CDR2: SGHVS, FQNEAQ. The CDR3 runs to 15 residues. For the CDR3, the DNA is TGTGCCAGCAGCCGGGGGACCCGGGCTAATGAAAAACTGTTTTTT. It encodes CASSRGTRANEKLFF.

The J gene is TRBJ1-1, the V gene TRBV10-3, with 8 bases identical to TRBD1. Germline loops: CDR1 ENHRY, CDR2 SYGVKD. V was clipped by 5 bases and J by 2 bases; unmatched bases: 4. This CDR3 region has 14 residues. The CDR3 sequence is CAISRDRTNTEAFF. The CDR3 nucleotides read TGTGCCATCAGTAGGGACAGGACTAACACTGAAGCTTTCTTT.

CDR3 in amino acids: CASSVATGGQEKLFF. The CDR3 bases are TGTGCCAGCAGCGTAGCTACGGGGGGACAGGAAAAACTGTTTTTT. The rearrangement uses TRBV9 and TRBJ1-4; 7 bases map to TRBD1. Germline CDR1 is SGDLS and CDR2 is YYNGEE. The CDR3 has 15 residues. V shed 0 bases, J shed 8 bases, and the junction held 7 bases outside the gene matches. Looking up the rest from reference TRBV9 and TRBJ1-4 gives the full variable domain: DSGVTQTPKHLITATGQRVTLRCSPRSGDLSVYWYQQSLDQGLQFLIQYYNGEERAKGNILERFSAQQFPDLHSELNLSSLELGDSALYFCASSVATGGQEKLFFGSGTQLSVL.

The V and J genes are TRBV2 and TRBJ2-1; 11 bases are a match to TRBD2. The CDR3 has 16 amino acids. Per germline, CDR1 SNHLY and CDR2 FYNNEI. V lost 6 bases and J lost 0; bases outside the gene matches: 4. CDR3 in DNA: TGTGCCAGCAGGGGGGGACTAGCGGCCTCCTACAATGAGCAGTTCTTC. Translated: CASRGGLAASYNEQFF.

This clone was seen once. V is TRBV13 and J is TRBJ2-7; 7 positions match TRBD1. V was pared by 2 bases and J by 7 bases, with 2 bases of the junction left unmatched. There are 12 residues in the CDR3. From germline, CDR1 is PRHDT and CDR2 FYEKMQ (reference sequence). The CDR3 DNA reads TGTGCCAGCAGCTTATTACAGGGGGAGCAGTACTTC. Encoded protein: CASSLLQGEQYF.

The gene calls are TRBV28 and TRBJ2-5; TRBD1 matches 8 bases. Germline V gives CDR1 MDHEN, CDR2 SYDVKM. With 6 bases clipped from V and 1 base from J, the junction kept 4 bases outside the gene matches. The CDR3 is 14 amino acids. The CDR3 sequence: CASRRTGGQETQYF. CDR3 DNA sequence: TGTGCCAGCAGACGCACAGGGGGCCAAGAGACCCAGTACTTC.

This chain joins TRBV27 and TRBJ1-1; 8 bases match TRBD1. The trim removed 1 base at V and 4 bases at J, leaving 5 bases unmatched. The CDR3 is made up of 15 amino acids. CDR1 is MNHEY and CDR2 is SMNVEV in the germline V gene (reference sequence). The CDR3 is CASSLFGQGPTEAFF. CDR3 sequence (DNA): TGTGCCAGCAGTTTATTTGGACAGGGACCCACTGAAGCTTTCTTT.

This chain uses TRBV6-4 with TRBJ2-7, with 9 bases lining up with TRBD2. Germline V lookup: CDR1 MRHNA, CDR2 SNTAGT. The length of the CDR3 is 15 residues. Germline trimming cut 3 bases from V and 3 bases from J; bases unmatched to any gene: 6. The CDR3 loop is CASSEVAGAFYEQYF. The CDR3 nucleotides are TGTGCCAGCAGTGAGGTAGCGGGAGCTTTCTACGAGCAGTACTTC.

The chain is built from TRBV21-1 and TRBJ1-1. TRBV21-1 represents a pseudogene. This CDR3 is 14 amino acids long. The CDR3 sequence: CASSRGLHGFVAFF. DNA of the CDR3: TGTGCCAGCAGCAGGGGACTACACGGTTTTGTAGCTTTCTTT.

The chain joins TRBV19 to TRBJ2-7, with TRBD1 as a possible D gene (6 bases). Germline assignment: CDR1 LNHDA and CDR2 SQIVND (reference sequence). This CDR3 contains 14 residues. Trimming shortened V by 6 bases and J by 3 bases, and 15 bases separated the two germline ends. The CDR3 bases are TGTGCCAGTAGCTTAACAGGGTATGGCTACGAGCAGTACTTC. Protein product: CASSLTGYGYEQYF.

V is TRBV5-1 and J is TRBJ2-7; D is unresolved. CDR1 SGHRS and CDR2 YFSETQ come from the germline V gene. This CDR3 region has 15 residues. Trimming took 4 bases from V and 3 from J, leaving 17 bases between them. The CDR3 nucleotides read TGCGCCAGCAGCGACCCAGCCGGCGGATACTACGAGCAGTACTTC. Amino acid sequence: CASSDPAGGYYEQYF.

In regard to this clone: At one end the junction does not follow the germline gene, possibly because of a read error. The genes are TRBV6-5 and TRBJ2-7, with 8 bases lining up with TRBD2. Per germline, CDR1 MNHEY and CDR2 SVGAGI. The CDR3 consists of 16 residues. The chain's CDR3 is CVSSYSNAGGSYEQYF. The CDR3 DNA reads TGTGTCAGCAGTTACTCGAATGCGGGAGGTTCCTACGAGCAGTACTTC.

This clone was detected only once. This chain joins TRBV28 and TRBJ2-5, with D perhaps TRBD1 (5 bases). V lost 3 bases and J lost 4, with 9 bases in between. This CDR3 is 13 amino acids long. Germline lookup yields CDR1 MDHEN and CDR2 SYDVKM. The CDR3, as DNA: TGTGCCAGCAGTTTGTCAGGGCGAGAGACCCAGTACTTC. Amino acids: CASSLSGRETQYF. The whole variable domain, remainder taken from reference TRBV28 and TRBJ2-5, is DVKVTQSSRYLVKRTGEKVFLECVQDMDHENMFWYRQDPGLGLRLIYFSYDVKMKEKGDIPEGYSVSREKKERFSLILESASTNQTSMYLCASSLSGRETQYFGPGTRLLVL.

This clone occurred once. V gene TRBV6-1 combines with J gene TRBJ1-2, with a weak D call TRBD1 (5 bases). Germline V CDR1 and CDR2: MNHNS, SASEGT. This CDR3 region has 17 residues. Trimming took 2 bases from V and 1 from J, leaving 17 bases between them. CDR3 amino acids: CASSEYGHTLSNYGYTF. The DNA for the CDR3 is TGTGCCAGCAGTGAATATGGACACACTCTGAGTAACTATGGCTACACCTTC.

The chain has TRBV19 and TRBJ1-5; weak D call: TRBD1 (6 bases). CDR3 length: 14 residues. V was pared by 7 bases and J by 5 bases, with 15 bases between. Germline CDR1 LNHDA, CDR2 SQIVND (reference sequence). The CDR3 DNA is TGTGCCAGTAAGGGGGGGCCAGCAGATCAGCCCCAGCATTTT. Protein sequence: CASKGGPADQPQHF.

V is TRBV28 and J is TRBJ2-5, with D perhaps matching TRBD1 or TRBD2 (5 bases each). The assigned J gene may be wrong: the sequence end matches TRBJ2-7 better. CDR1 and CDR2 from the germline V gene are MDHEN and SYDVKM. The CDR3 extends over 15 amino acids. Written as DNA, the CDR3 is TGTGCCAGCAGTTTACCAGGGAGAATTCCCTACGAGCAGTACTTC. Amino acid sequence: CASSLPGRIPYEQYF.

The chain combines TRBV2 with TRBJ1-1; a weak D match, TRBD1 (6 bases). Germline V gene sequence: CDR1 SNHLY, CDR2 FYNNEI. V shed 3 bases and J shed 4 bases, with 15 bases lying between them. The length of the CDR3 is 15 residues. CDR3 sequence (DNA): TGTGCCAGCAGTGAGAGGGGCCAGGGGATCACTGAAGCTTTCTTT. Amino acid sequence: CASSERGQGITEAFF.

The CDR3 DNA follows: TGTGCCAGCAGCTTAGTTACGATAAGTTCGAACACTGAAGCTTTCTTT. Translated: CASSLVTISSNTEAFF. The chain is built from TRBV7-8 and TRBJ1-1; the D is unclear. Looked up from germline, CDR1 is SGHVS and CDR2 is FQNEAQ. CDR3 length: 16 residues. Trimming left V 1 base short and J 1 base short, with 13 bases between.